These T cell receptor beta chains were read from a single sample in a study of metastatic and nonmetastatic thyroid tumors. Using MiXCR, TCRdb re-called clones from the PCR reads. The sample shows more than 40,000 clones, more than 25% of them seen only once. The sample consisted of blood. The receptors were sampled from a male donor with papillary thyroid cancer or a benign thyroid nodule (not recorded which). Some clones in this sample may be carry-over from other donors' samples. The CDR3 runs from the conserved cysteine through the conserved F or W. D genes are given only for firm matches. Size values are once, few and many counts, or a class for expanded clones, and some rows have none.

CDR3aa: CASRARGGASTDTQYF
CDR3nt: TGTGCCAGCAGGGCCCGGGGTGGGGCGAGCACAGATACGCAGTATTTT
v_gene: TRBV28
j_gene: TRBJ2-3
abundance: many
len: 16
d_gene: NA

CDR3aa: CASSMTGKKLFF
CDR3nt: TGTGCCAGTAGTATGACAGGGAAAAAACTGTTTTTT
v_gene: TRBV19
j_gene: TRBJ1-4
abundance: few
len: 12
d_gene: TRBD1

CDR3aa: CATSDSGRRSGANVLTF
CDR3nt: TGTGCCACCAGTGACTCCGGGCGACGGTCTGGGGCCAACGTCCTGACTTTC
v_gene: TRBV24-1
j_gene: TRBJ2-6
abundance: NA
len: 17
d_gene: NA

CDR3aa: CSVDRSYEQYF
CDR3nt: TGCAGTGTGGACAGGTCATACGAGCAGTACTTC
v_gene: TRBV20-1
j_gene: TRBJ2-7
abundance: medium-sized
len: 11
d_gene: TRBD1

CDR3aa: CSANRVSSYNEQFF
CDR3nt: TGCAGTGCAAACAGGGTTAGCTCCTACAATGAGCAGTTCTTC
v_gene: TRBV20-1
j_gene: TRBJ2-1
abundance: NA
len: 14
d_gene: NA

CDR3aa: CASSYNPGQGYADTQYF
CDR3nt: TGTGCCAGTAGCTATAACCCTGGACAGGGATATGCAGATACGCAGTATTTT
v_gene: TRBV19
j_gene: TRBJ2-3
abundance: NA
len: 17
d_gene: TRBD1

CDR3aa: CAGSLTGTAVNQPQHF
CDR3nt: TGTGCCGGCAGCTTAACCGGGACAGCGGTCAATCAGCCCCAGCATTTT
v_gene: TRBV27
j_gene: TRBJ1-5
abundance: NA
len: 16
d_gene: TRBD1

CDR3aa: CASKGAGGNTIYF
CDR3nt: TGCGCTAGCAAGGGGGCGGGTGGAAACACCATATATTTT
v_gene: TRBV5-1
j_gene: TRBJ1-3
abundance: many
len: 13
d_gene: TRBD1

CDR3aa: CASSSGTAGVVELFF
CDR3nt: TGTGCCAGCAGTTCCGGGACTGCGGGAGTCGTGGAGCTGTTTTTT
v_gene: TRBV27
j_gene: TRBJ2-2
abundance: NA
len: 15
d_gene: TRBD2

CDR3aa: CASSWGQGSTEAFF
CDR3nt: TGCGCCAGCAGCTGGGGACAGGGGAGCACTGAAGCTTTCTTT
v_gene: TRBV5-1
j_gene: TRBJ1-1
abundance: once
len: 14
d_gene: TRBD1

CDR3aa: CASYPGTGFSNQPQHF
CDR3nt: TGTGCCAGCTACCCCGGGACAGGTTTCAGCAATCAGCCCCAGCATTTT
v_gene: TRBV28
j_gene: TRBJ1-5
abundance: many
len: 16
d_gene: TRBD1

CDR3aa: CASSLALAGSTDAQYF
CDR3nt: TGTGCCAGCAGCTTAGCTCTAGCGGGGAGCACAGATGCGCAGTATTTT
v_gene: TRBV11-1
j_gene: TRBJ2-3
abundance: once
len: 16
d_gene: TRBD2

CDR3aa: CASSASGGAADTQYF
CDR3nt: TGTGCCAGCAGTGCCTCCGGGGGGGCTGCAGATACGCAGTATTTT
v_gene: TRBV6-4
j_gene: TRBJ2-3
abundance: many
len: 15
d_gene: TRBD2